This T cell receptor (beta chain) was identified during a study of T cells in Graves' hyperthyroidism and ophthalmopathy. Study outcomes and limitations: The model foresaw ophthalmopathy a median roughly 6.3 months prior to onset. Blood also showed most of the thyroid clonotypes that were expanded above 0.001.

From germline, CDR1 is LGHDT and CDR2 YNNKEL (reference sequence). The CDR3 has 12 amino acids. Trimming left V 1 base short and J 7 bases short, with 7 bases between. Patients were excluded for uncontrolled infection, other autoimmune disease, pregnancy or lactation. Drawn at first hyperthyroidism diagnosis, the blood sample preceded any ophthalmopathy symptoms. This clonotype was observed many times. Its antigen is not identified. Amplified TCR beta CDR3 regions derived from RNA transcripts. Primed by the HTBI set, a first-round RT-PCR was run on the TCR CDR3. MiXCR, run by TCRdb on the multiplex PCR reads, gives a single entry per CDR3 protein. In the table there are some 600,000 distinct CDR3 sequences, over 11% of which are singletons.

The chain carries TRBV3-1 and TRBJ1-1; D remains ambiguous. This TCR came from a woman in her twenties or thirties with Graves' hyperthyroidism that later progressed to Graves' ophthalmopathy. The sample comprised blood. The CDR3 is CASSQGRREAFF. CDR3 bases: TGTGCCAGCAGCCAAGGCCGTCGTGAAGCTTTCTTT.